The 24 T cell receptor beta chains presented below share a single source sample, sequenced in a study of blood T cell repertoires in COVID-19. Profiling relied on immunoSEQ multiplex PCR, and the TCRdb table lists in-frame clones only, not all of them. The repertoire holds 230,000 or so clones, with roughly 88% as singletons. Material: peripheral blood. Source of these receptors: a man aged 35-49 years who had recovered from COVID-19.

The chain couples TRBV18 to TRBJ2-5; 7 positions match TRBD1. Germline V gene data show CDR1 as KGHSH and CDR2 as LQKENI. There are 14 residues in the CDR3. J was trimmed by 4 bases and V by 6 bases; bases with no gene match: 8. This chain's CDR3 is CASSRRGRGETQYF. In DNA form, the CDR3 reads TGTGCCAGCTCCCGTAGGGGGCGTGGAGAGACCCAGTACTTC. Variable domain in full (rest from reference TRBV18 and TRBJ2-5): NAGVMQNPRHLVRRRGQEARLRCSPMKGHSHVYWYRQLPEEGLKFMVYLQKENIIDESGMPKERFSAEFPKEGPSILRIQQVVRGDSAAYFCASSRRGRGETQYFGPGTRLLVL.

V gene TRBV5-8 combines with J gene TRBJ1-2; 10 nucleotides agree with TRBD1. The germline CDR1 and CDR2 sequences are SGHTS and YDEGEE. V lost 5 bases to trimming and J lost 7 bases; unmatched junction nucleotides: 11. The CDR3 spans 15 residues. DNA of the CDR3: TGTGCCAGCAGACCCTTGACAGGGGGCGTGGGTGGCTACACCTTC. Translating it yields CASRPLTGGVGGYTF.

This clone was seen more than once but under ten times. V and J are TRBV7-6 and TRBJ2-1; D ambiguous. CDR1 is SGHVS and CDR2 is FNYEAQ in the germline V gene. Deletions cut 5 bases from V and 8 bases from J, with 16 bases between. CDR3 length equals 14 residues. CDR3 coding DNA: TGTGCCAGCAGCCGGTCCCCAAATTCCGATGAGCAGTTCTTC. Translated, it gives CASSRSPNSDEQFF.

The gene calls are TRBV7-2 and TRBJ2-5; 8 nucleotides match TRBD1. Germline CDR1 and CDR2: SGHTA and FQGNSA. V lost 4 bases, J lost 5 bases, and 0 bases stayed unmatched. CDR3 length equals 12 residues. The CDR3 DNA reads TGTGCCAGCAGCTGGGACAGGGAGACCCAGTACTTC. This translates into CASSWDRETQYF. Variable domain in full (rest from reference TRBV7-2 and TRBJ2-5): GAGVSQSPSNKVTEKGKDVELRCDPISGHTALYWYRQSLGQGLEFLIYFQGNSAPDKSGLPSDRFSAERTGGSVSTLTIQRTQQEDSAVYLCASSWDRETQYFGPGTRLLVL.

V is TRBV29-1 and J is TRBJ2-3, with 10 bases that match TRBD1. V dropped 4 bases and J dropped 2; count of bases not matched to a gene: 3. This CDR3 region has 14 residues. Germline assignment: CDR1 SQVTM and CDR2 ANQGSEA. The CDR3 DNA is TGCAGCGTTGCCGGGACAGGGGACACAGATACGCAGTATTTT. The encoded protein is CSVAGTGDTDTQYF.

The V call is TRBV5-1, the J call TRBJ2-7; 7 bases fit TRBD2. The CDR3 loop spans 15 amino acids. Per germline, CDR1 SGHRS and CDR2 YFSETQ. V was pared by 0 bases and J by 3 bases, with 6 bases of the junction left unmatched. Written as DNA, the CDR3 is TGCGCCAGCAGCTTGGCCGCAGGGAGGGTCTACGAGCAGTACTTC. Protein: CASSLAAGRVYEQYF.

V and J are TRBV27 and TRBJ1-2; possible D gene TRBD1, 6 bases. The germline V and J ends were trimmed by 5 bases and 2 bases, with 18 bases remaining between them. CDR3 length: 16 amino acids. The germline V gene has CDR1 MNHEY and CDR2 SMNVEV (reference sequence). CDR3 sequence (DNA): TGTGCCAGCAGTCCATCACAGGGATACGTCAACTATGGCTACACCTTC. This gives the protein CASSPSQGYVNYGYTF.

The genes are TRBV5-1 and TRBJ2-3, with D possibly TRBD1 on 5 matching bases. Germline CDR1 and CDR2: SGHRS and YFSETQ. This CDR3 spans 15 amino acids. Trimming removed 7 bases from V and 0 bases from J, with 15 bases in between. CDR3 nucleotide sequence: TGCGCCAGCGGACAAAGCCAGTTGAGCACAGATACGCAGTATTTT. Protein sequence: CASGQSQLSTDTQYF.

The V gene is TRBV10-2, the J gene TRBJ1-4; TRBD1 might be the D (5 bases). The V end was cut by 1 base, the J end by 11 bases, with 11 bases between. Germline CDR1 WSHSY, CDR2 SAAADI. The CDR3 is 13 amino acids. The CDR3 sequence is CASSEFAGRKLFF. CDR3 sequence (DNA): TGCGCCAGCAGTGAGTTTGCAGGGCGGAAACTGTTTTTT.

DNA for the CDR3: TGTGCCAGTAGTAGCAGGGTTGAGAACACTGAAGCTTTCTTT. Its translation is CASSSRVENTEAFF. The chain carries TRBV19 and TRBJ1-1; a possible D gene is TRBD1 (5 bases). Germline V gives CDR1 LNHDA, CDR2 SQIVND (reference sequence). Trimming pared 4 bases from V and 1 base from J, leaving 10 bases between. CDR3 length: 14 amino acids.

The J gene is TRBJ1-5, the V gene TRBV19; 8 nucleotides align to TRBD1. Germline V lookup: CDR1 LNHDA, CDR2 SQIVND (reference sequence). The junction had 13 bases not matched to a gene; V was cut back by 6 bases and J by 9 bases. The CDR3 contains 15 residues. This chain's CDR3 is CASSIKIRGRRPQHF. The CDR3 DNA is TGTGCCAGTAGCATAAAGATCAGGGGGCGCCGGCCCCAGCATTTT.

The chain has TRBV9 and TRBJ2-2; D is perhaps TRBD1 (5 bases). Trimming shortened V by 3 bases and J by 7 bases, and 13 bases separated the two germline ends. The CDR3 consists of 14 residues. Germline V gives CDR1 SGDLS, CDR2 YYNGEE. The CDR3 coding sequence is TGTGCCAGCAGCGGTACGAATCAGGGCGGGGAGCTGTTTTTT. Amino acid sequence: CASSGTNQGGELFF.

The chain is built from TRBV10-2 and TRBJ1-1, with 11 bases matching TRBD1. The CDR3 has 15 amino acids. Germline values: CDR1 WSHSY, CDR2 SAAADI. V lost 7 bases and J lost 2; bases outside the gene matches: 6. As DNA, the CDR3 is TGCGCCAGCAATACGGACAGGGGGCGCAACACTGAAGCTTTCTTT. Translated: CASNTDRGRNTEAFF.

The chain joins TRBV19 to TRBJ1-2; TRBD1 agrees at 9 bases. Germline-derived CDR1 and CDR2 are LNHDA and SQIVND (reference sequence). This CDR3 is 15 amino acids long. The ends lost 5 bases at V and 3 bases at J; junction bases unmatched: 7. CDR3 bases: TGTGCCAGTAGTCTAACCGGGACAGGGTACTATGGCTACACCTTC. Protein product: CASSLTGTGYYGYTF.

In regard to this clone: Compared with germline, one end of the junction differs, possibly owing to a read error. CDR3 DNA: TGTGCCACCAGCAAAACTAATACCAATCGGCCCCAGCATTTT. As protein: CATSKTNTNRPQHF. The V gene is TRBV15, the J gene TRBJ1-5; no reliable D call. CDR1 and CDR2 (germline): LNHNV, YYDKDF (reference sequence). This CDR3 has 14 residues.

The rearrangement links TRBV27 to TRBJ1-5; TRBD1 might be the D (5 bases). The CDR3 spans 15 residues. CDR1 is MNHEY, CDR2 SMNVEV, per germline (reference sequence). V was cut by 3 bases and J by 5 bases, with 14 bases left in between. CDR3 amino acids: CASSLVRGGDQPQHF. The CDR3 bases are TGTGCCAGCAGTTTGGTGAGGGGAGGCGATCAGCCCCAGCATTTT.

This rearrangement joins TRBV10-3 to TRBJ2-5; D may be TRBD2 (6 bases). V was trimmed by 1 base and J by 4 bases, leaving 13 bases between them. Germline CDR1 is ENHRY and CDR2 is SYGVKD. The CDR3 sequence is 15 residues long. Here the CDR3 reads CAISEFGEVGETQYF. In DNA, the CDR3 is TGTGCCATCAGTGAGTTCGGGGAGGTGGGAGAGACCCAGTACTTC.

The V and J genes are TRBV2 and TRBJ1-2; 7 bases align to TRBD1. The CDR3 has 15 amino acids. Germline CDR1 is SNHLY and CDR2 is FYNNEI. The J segment lost 4 bases and the V segment lost 5 bases, leaving 10 bases of the junction unmatched. The CDR3 spells CASSLLTGTGYGYTF. CDR3 nucleotide sequence: TGTGCCAGCAGTCTTTTGACAGGGACGGGCTATGGCTACACCTTC.

The rearrangement joins TRBV2 to TRBJ1-4; TRBD1 might be the D (5 bases). The CDR3 runs 13 residues. Germline CDR1 and CDR2: SNHLY and FYNNEI. V lost 7 bases to trimming and J lost 8 bases, with 14 bases between them. CDR3 amino acids: CASIGGAREKLFF. The DNA for the CDR3 is TGTGCCAGCATCGGCGGGGCTAGGGAAAAACTGTTTTTT.

This clone appeared a single time. This chain links TRBV5-1 with TRBJ2-1; no reliable D call. Germline V gene sequence: CDR1 SGHRS, CDR2 YFSETQ. Trimming removed 2 bases from V and 5 bases from J, with 8 bases in between. The CDR3 sequence is 13 residues long. The CDR3 is CASSFGADNEQFF. The CDR3 coding sequence is TGCGCCAGCAGCTTCGGAGCCGACAATGAGCAGTTCTTC.

As regards this clone: The same CDR3 also results from other DNA sequences found in this sample. CDR3 sequence (DNA): TGTGCCAGCTCACCGTCATCCTACGAGCAGTACTTC. It encodes CASSPSSYEQYF. The chain couples TRBV18 to TRBJ2-7; no definite D call. Germline-derived CDR1 and CDR2 are KGHSH and LQKENI. V lost 3 bases and J 1 base, leaving 4 bases between the germline ends. The CDR3 runs 12 residues.

The rearrangement links TRBV7-2 to TRBJ1-2; D gene uncertain. This CDR3 has 15 residues. Trimming shortened V by 5 bases and J by 4 bases, and 17 bases separated the two germline ends. Per the germline V gene, CDR1 is SGHTA and CDR2 is FQGNSA. CDR3 sequence: CASSPYHGEVYGYTF. The CDR3 coding sequence is TGTGCCAGCAGCCCATACCACGGGGAGGTCTATGGCTACACCTTC.

This sequence joins TRBV6-2 or TRBV6-3 and TRBJ2-3; 9 bases fit TRBD2. The ends lost 5 bases at V and 6 bases at J; junction bases unmatched: 12. CDR3 length: 16 amino acids. Germline V gene lookup returns CDR1 MNHEY and CDR2 SVGEGT. For the CDR3, the DNA is TGTGCCAGCAGTCCAGCTTACCTTAGCGGGGGTGATACGCAGTATTTT. Its translation is CASSPAYLSGGDTQYF.

This clone was counted only a few times. V gene TRBV5-6 combines with J gene TRBJ1-2, with 8 bases matching TRBD1. The length of the CDR3 is 14 residues. With V trimmed by 1 base and J by 7 bases, 6 bases remained unmatched. Per the germline V gene, CDR1 is SGHDT and CDR2 is YYEEEE. CDR3 nucleotides: TGTGCCAGCAGCTTGTGGCCAGGGGGCGTTGGCTACACCTTC. Translation gives CASSLWPGGVGYTF. The whole variable domain, filled in from reference TRBV5-6 and TRBJ1-2, reads DAGVTQSPTHLIKTRGQQVTLRCSPKSGHDTVSWYQQALGQGPQFIFQYYEEEERQRGNFPDRFSGHQFPNYSSELNVNALLLGDSALYLCASSLWPGGVGYTFGSGTRLTVV.